This T cell receptor beta chain was sequenced in a study of T cells in AML relapse after transplant (dated by TCRdb to the late 2010s). Turning to the overall study: This retrospective study examined inhibitory receptor expression and TCR repertoires of bone marrow T cells in patients who received allogeneic HSCT for myeloid malignancy. Results and caveats for the whole study, not just this receptor: TCR repertoire comparisons were based on very few samples, with only a few individuals included per group for unsorted bone marrow.

This clonotype is categorized as large (0.1 to 1%). The antigen it binds to is not known. Base qualities were left out, and no much larger clone turns up one base away. Receptor libraries were prepared by PCR. TCR alpha and beta chains were amplified from RNA with a modified RACE PCR protocol rather than multiplex PCR. The libraries were sequenced on an Illumina MiSeq, and sample-specific barcode combinations were used to demultiplex the raw reads. The paper's processing steps were these. TCR clonotypes were identified from the sequencing reads using MiXCR software. The raw public data were reprocessed by TCRdb itself: fastp quality trimming at Q25, MiXCR clonotype calling, in-frame beta chains only. A single entry per CDR3 protein holds the most common genes and DNA from its merged rows. What appears here as the V and J calls and clone size reflects TCRdb's work, not the paper's. The sample table contains approximately 500 distinct CDR3 sequences; only one count was recorded for roughly 11% of them. The ten largest clones capture about 50% of the sample.

Based on the germline V gene, the CDR1 and CDR2 sequences are SGHRS and YFSETQ. V and J are truncated by 0 bases and 7 bases respectively, leaving an intervening sequence of 20 bases. The CDR3, cysteine through phenylalanine, is 16 amino acids long. Just CDR3 DNA is preserved here, 48 bases in frame from base 1. Sequenced here: bone marrow, either the whole sample or a sorted T cell fraction (not recorded which), sampled at relapse. Recombination connected TRBV5-1 to TRBJ2-7, with a weak D call of TRBD1 (5 bases match). The receptor comes from a human donor who had a stem cell transplant for acute myeloid leukemia. After a transplant, not all T cells may be the patient's own; some may come from the graft donor. The DNA sequence follows: TGCGCCAGCAGCTTGGAGGGCAGGGCGACTGAGAGGGAGCAGTACTTC. It is translated as CASSLEGRATEREQYF. The variable domain in full, with residues beyond the CDR3 obtained from the reference TRBV5-1 and TRBJ2-7 genes, is KAGVTQTPRYLIKTRGQQVTLSCSPISGHRSVSWYQQTPGQGLQFLFEYFSETQRNKGNFPGRFSGRQFSNSRSEMNVSTLELGDSALYLCASSLEGRATEREQYFGPGTRLTVT.